This TCR beta chain was captured in a study of T cell responses to AZD1222 COVID-19 vaccine. Overall study findings and caveats: No repertoire was sampled before or during the peak T cell response, only after it. At baseline, seropositivity was found in only six or seven AZD1222 recipients. Across the whole spike, CD4 TCRs peaked at regions 160-218 and 743-854.

Concerning this clone: Antigen: not known.

The method was immunoSEQ multiplex PCR; TCRdb's version includes in-frame clones alone and lacks a portion of them. The table includes some 170,000 clones, approximately 90% detected once. CDR3 size: 17 residues. With V trimmed by 3 bases and J by 5 bases, 12 bases remained unmatched. In germline, CDR1 is ENHRY, CDR2 SYGVKD. This clonotype originated in an adult who received the MenACWY meningococcal vaccine as a control. The sample in question was peripheral blood, obtained 28 days after the second dose of the MenACWY control vaccine. This chain connects TRBV10-3 to TRBJ1-5; 8 bases map to TRBD1. For the CDR3, the DNA is TGTGCCATCAGTGATTGGAGGACAGGGACTGCGCATCAGCCCCAGCATTTT. Translated, it gives CAISDWRTGTAHQPQHF.